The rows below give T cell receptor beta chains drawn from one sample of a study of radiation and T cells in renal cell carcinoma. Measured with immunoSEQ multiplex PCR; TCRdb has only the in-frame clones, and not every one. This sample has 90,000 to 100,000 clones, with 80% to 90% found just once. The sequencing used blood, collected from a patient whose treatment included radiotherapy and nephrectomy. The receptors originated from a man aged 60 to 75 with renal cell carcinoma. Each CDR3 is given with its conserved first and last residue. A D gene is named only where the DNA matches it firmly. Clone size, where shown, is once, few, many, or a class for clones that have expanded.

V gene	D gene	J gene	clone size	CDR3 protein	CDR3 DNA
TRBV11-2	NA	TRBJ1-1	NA	CASSLFGNTEAFF	TGTGCCAGCAGCCTTTTTGGGAACACTGAAGCTTTCTTT
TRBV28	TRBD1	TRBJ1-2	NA	CASSLLGGTGYGYTF	TGTGCCAGCAGTTTATTGGGGGGGACAGGCTATGGCTACACCTTC
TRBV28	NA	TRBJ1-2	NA	CAITEGSSYGYTF	TGTGCCATCACAGAGGGATCTTCCTATGGCTACACCTTC
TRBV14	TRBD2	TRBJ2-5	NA	CASSQGWGLAVKETQYF	TGTGCCAGCAGCCAAGGTTGGGGACTAGCGGTAAAAGAGACCCAGTACTTC
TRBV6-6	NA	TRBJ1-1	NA	CASSYSQGWTEAFF	TGTGCCAGCAGTTATTCACAGGGTTGGACTGAAGCTTTCTTT
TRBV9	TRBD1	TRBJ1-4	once	CASSVFGTETNEKLFF	TGTGCCAGCAGCGTATTTGGGACAGAGACTAATGAAAAACTGTTTTTT
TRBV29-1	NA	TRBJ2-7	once	CSVRDSTYEQYF	TGCAGCGTTAGGGACTCAACCTACGAGCAGTACTTC
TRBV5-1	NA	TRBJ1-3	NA	CASSSAGPRSGNTIYF	TGCGCCAGCAGCTCTGCTGGGCCCCGCTCTGGAAACACCATATATTTT
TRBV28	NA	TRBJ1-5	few	CASSPPTPTGSNQPQHF	TGTGCCAGCAGTCCCCCGACCCCGACAGGTAGCAATCAGCCCCAGCATTTT
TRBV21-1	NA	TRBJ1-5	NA	CASPLTGPNQPQHF	TGTGCCAGCCCTTTGACAGGGCCGAATCAGCCCCAGCATTTT